The 9 T cell receptor beta chains presented below share a single source sample, sequenced in a study of identical twins. TCRdb re-analysed the 5' RACE reads in MiXCR, keeping a single row per CDR3 protein. The sample shows about 490,000 distinct CDR3 sequences, around 15% of them seen only once. This sample also belongs to another study, concerning yellow fever vaccine responses in identical twins.

The sample taken for sequencing was CD4+ T cells sorted from blood. These receptors all stem from a woman younger than 30 in good health.

The chain combines TRBV6-5 with TRBJ2-5; 9 bases agree with TRBD2. Per germline, CDR1 MNHEY and CDR2 SVGAGI. The CDR3 is 15 amino acids. V was pared by 0 bases and J by 9 bases, with 8 bases of the junction left unmatched. DNA of the CDR3: TGTGCCAGCAGTTACTCGGGCGGGAGGGGGTCGGCCCAGTACTTC. Residues: CASSYSGGRGSAQYF.

The gene calls are TRBV7-9 and TRBJ1-1; D is undetermined. V gave up 5 bases and J gave up 1 base, with 8 bases separating them. The CDR3 is made up of 13 amino acids. Germline CDR1 is SEHNR and CDR2 is FQNEAQ (reference sequence). DNA of the CDR3: TGTGCCAGCAGCCCTCGCCCGAACACTGAAGCTTTCTTT. It is translated as CASSPRPNTEAFF.

This clonotype was counted many times. The CDR3 nucleotides read TGCGCCACGACAGGGCTCACAGATACGCAGTATTTT. Translated: CATTGLTDTQYF. The chain is built from TRBV10-2 and TRBJ2-3, with 7 positions matching TRBD1. The V gene's germline CDR1 is WSHSY and CDR2 SAAADI. The CDR3 runs 12 residues. V gave up 10 bases and J gave up 2 bases; unmatched junction bases: 3.

The rearrangement uses TRBV6-5 and TRBJ2-6, with D maybe TRBD2 (6 bases). Germline V gives CDR1 MNHEY, CDR2 SVGAGI. This CDR3 is built from 17 residues. V was pared by 3 bases and J by 0 bases, with 12 bases between. The CDR3 protein is CASSYAGRSSGANVLTF. The CDR3 nucleotides are TGTGCCAGCAGTTATGCGGGACGGAGCTCTGGGGCCAACGTCCTGACTTTC.

Many counts were recorded for this clonotype. The chain combines TRBV12-3 or TRBV12-4 with TRBJ2-4; D not resolved. Trimming stripped 1 base from V and 8 bases from J, with 12 bases between. The CDR3 sequence is 14 residues long. The CDR3 loop is CASSLEGSRDIQYF. As DNA, the CDR3 is TGTGCCAGCAGTTTAGAGGGAAGTCGGGACATTCAGTACTTC.

The V call is TRBV28, the J call TRBJ2-3; either TRBD1 or TRBD2 may fit D (7 bases each). The CDR3 is 16 residues long. Trimming cost V 6 bases and J 4 bases, with 20 bases left between them. The germline V gene encodes CDR1 MDHEN and CDR2 SYDVKM. The DNA for the CDR3 is TGTGCCAGCAGCGCAGGGGGGGCCGTACCACCAGATACGCAGTATTTT. Protein: CASSAGGAVPPDTQYF.

This clonotype has more than one count but fewer than ten. CDR3 protein: CASSLGLRYEQYF. CDR3 coding DNA: TGTGCCAGCAGTTTAGGGTTGAGATACGAGCAGTACTTC. The chain carries TRBV12-3 or TRBV12-4 and TRBJ2-7, with D unclear. The CDR3 length is 13 residues. Trimming shortened V by 1 base and J by 4 bases, and 8 bases separated the two germline ends.

This chain joins TRBV12-3 or TRBV12-4 and TRBJ2-1; D ambiguous. This CDR3 has 13 amino acids. Trimming left V 2 bases short and J 5 bases short, with 7 bases between. The CDR3 DNA sequence: TGTGCCAGCAGTTTAAGCGACGACAATGAGCAGTTCTTC. As protein: CASSLSDDNEQFF.

This chain links TRBV20-1 with TRBJ1-5, with 11 bases identical to TRBD1. The V gene end was trimmed by 4 bases and the J gene end by 5 bases; junction bases not matched to a gene: 1. Germline V gives CDR1 DFQATT, CDR2 SNEGSKA (reference sequence). This CDR3 is 13 amino acids long. The CDR3 loop is CSAMGQGDQPQHF. CDR3 in DNA: TGCAGTGCTATGGGACAGGGGGATCAGCCCCAGCATTTT.